A single sample gave rise to the 5 T cell receptor beta chains below, sequenced in a study of T cells in Graves' hyperthyroidism and ophthalmopathy. Researchers amplified the TCR beta CDR3 regions from RNA transcripts. RT-PCR in the first round (using the HTBI primer set) targeted the TCR CDR3. Each CDR3 protein gets one entry after TCRdb re-called the multiplex PCR reads with MiXCR. The data hold 550,000 to 850,000 distinct CDR3 sequences, with around a sixth observed a single time. The sample consisted of blood. All receptors come from a woman in her 50s with Graves' hyperthyroidism that later progressed to Graves' ophthalmopathy.

This clonotype was recorded at least ten times. The chain carries TRBV15 and TRBJ1-1, with D possibly being TRBD1 (6 bases). The CDR3 has 15 amino acids. Germline V gene sequence: CDR1 LNHNV, CDR2 YYDKDF (reference sequence). The germline V and J ends were trimmed by 0 bases and 3 bases, with 11 bases remaining between them. The CDR3 nucleotides are TGTGCCACCAGCAGAGATTCAGGGGAGCACACTGAAGCTTTCTTT. It is translated as CATSRDSGEHTEAFF.

This clonotype has a handful of counts. V and J are TRBV10-3 and TRBJ2-1; D unclear. V was cut by 9 bases and J by 2 bases, with 14 bases left in between. CDR1 and CDR2 from the germline V gene are ENHRY and SYGVKD. The CDR3 covers 14 residues. The CDR3: CAMAPVEAYNEQFF. The CDR3 nucleotides are TGTGCCATGGCGCCGGTAGAAGCCTACAATGAGCAGTTCTTC.

The V call is TRBV20-1, the J call TRBJ1-5; maybe TRBD1 (5 bases). This CDR3 has 19 residues. The V end lost 6 bases, the J end lost 3 bases, and 30 bases lay between the germline ends. From germline, CDR1 is DFQATT and CDR2 SNEGSKA (reference sequence). This CDR3 is CSATRPPPAGLTNNQPQHF. DNA for the CDR3: TGCAGTGCCACACGCCCACCTCCGGCAGGGCTAACGAACAATCAGCCCCAGCATTTT.

Notes on this clonotype: This may be a read error: a much more frequent sequence differs by one nucleotide. V and J are TRBV7-3 and TRBJ1-1, with D possibly matching TRBD1 (5 bases). The CDR3 covers 15 residues. CDR1 and CDR2 from the germline V gene are SGHTA and FQGTGA. CDR3 amino acids: CTSSRTGTNPGEAFF. The CDR3 nucleotides read TGTACCAGCAGCCGCACCGGGACCAACCCTGGTGAAGCTTTCTTT.

This clonotype was seen just once. This sequence joins TRBV20-1 and TRBJ1-2; D uncertain. The CDR3 spans 12 residues. Germline loops: CDR1 DFQATT, CDR2 SNEGSKA (reference sequence). Trimming stripped 6 bases from V and 1 base from J, with 9 bases between. CDR3 in DNA: TGCAGTGCCTCTGCCCATAACTATGGCTACACCTTC. This gives the protein CSASAHNYGYTF.